Listed below are T cell receptor beta chains from one sample, sequenced in a study of OX40 agonist ivuxolimab in advanced cancers. Measured with immunoSEQ multiplex PCR; TCRdb has only the in-frame clones, and not every one. The sample shows about 130,000 clones, roughly 91% of them seen only once. The material sequenced was CD4+ or CD8+ T cells sorted from blood, taken in a trial of the OX40 agonist ivuxolimab. These receptors were obtained from an adult with an advanced solid tumor such as melanoma, head and neck, liver or kidney cancer. Both conserved end residues are part of each CDR3. A D gene is named only where the DNA matches it firmly. Expanded clones get a size class; other rows say once, few or many, or leave the size out.

TRBV7-9	-	TRBJ1-3	-	CASSLGVRNRPSGNTIYF	TGTGCCAGCAGCTTAGGGGTTCGGAACAGGCCCTCTGGAAACACCATATATTTT
TRBV7-9	-	TRBJ2-7	-	CASSLAPSGRVFYEQYF	TGTGCCAGCAGCTTAGCGCCTTCCGGCAGGGTCTTCTACGAGCAGTACTTC
TRBV5-6	TRBD1	TRBJ2-7	-	CASRRRGQVHEQYF	TGTGCCAGCAGACGCAGGGGGCAGGTCCACGAGCAGTACTTC
TRBV7-8	-	TRBJ1-1	-	CASSFQGTAFF	TGTGCCAGCAGCTTTCAGGGGACAGCTTTCTTT
TRBV4-3	-	TRBJ2-1	-	CASSQLVRARNEQFF	TGCGCCAGCAGCCAACTTGTCAGGGCGCGCAATGAGCAGTTCTTC
TRBV7-9	TRBD1	TRBJ1-2	-	CASSLGQGYGYTF	TGTGCCAGCAGCCTGGGACAGGGCTATGGCTACACCTTC
TRBV9	-	TRBJ2-7	-	CASSVLQNEQYF	TGTGCCAGCAGCGTATTACAGAACGAGCAGTACTTC
TRBV29-1	-	TRBJ1-4	-	CSVSGTPFEKLFF	TGCAGCGTTTCCGGGACTCCTTTTGAAAAACTGTTTTTT
TRBV27	-	TRBJ1-2	-	CASSSAGHYGYTF	TGTGCCAGCAGTTCGGCAGGGCACTATGGCTACACCTTC
TRBV6-1	TRBD2	TRBJ2-4	-	CASWREGEAKNIQYF	TGTGCCAGTTGGCGGGAGGGGGAGGCCAAAAACATTCAGTACTTC
TRBV7-2	-	TRBJ1-5	-	CASSFRWGTGEPQHF	TGTGCCAGCAGCTTTAGATGGGGTACCGGGGAGCCCCAGCATTTT
TRBV15	TRBD1	TRBJ2-7	-	CATSRQGADEQYF	TGTGCCACCAGCAGACAGGGGGCCGACGAGCAGTACTTC
TRBV11-3	TRBD1	TRBJ2-7	-	CASSLRQGGEQYF	TGTGCCAGCAGCTTGCGACAGGGGGGCGAGCAGTACTTC
TRBV7-2	-	TRBJ1-6	-	CASSPLHRRNSPLHF	TGTGCCAGCAGCCCCCTACATAGACGCAATTCACCCCTCCACTTT
TRBV6-4	TRBD1	TRBJ1-2	once	CASSPGQGAGYGYTF	TGTGCCAGCAGTCCTGGACAGGGGGCTGGCTATGGCTACACCTTC
TRBV6-4	-	TRBJ1-1	-	CASSDSGDTEAFF	TGTGCCAGCAGTGACTCGGGGGACACTGAAGCTTTCTTT
TRBV30	-	TRBJ1-4	-	CAWARGFNEKLFF	TGTGCCTGGGCACGGGGATTTAATGAAAAACTGTTTTTT
TRBV4-2	-	TRBJ1-5	once	CASSQDRVTDSNQPQHF	TGTGCCAGCAGCCAAGATAGGGTGACGGATAGCAATCAGCCCCAGCATTTT
TRBV27	-	TRBJ2-1	-	CASSFGRVGEQFF	TGTGCCAGCAGTTTCGGCAGGGTAGGTGAGCAGTTCTTC
TRBV5-6	-	TRBJ1-3	-	CASRGGRGIYPGNTIYF	TGTGCCAGCAGAGGGGGTAGGGGGATCTATCCTGGAAACACCATATATTTT
TRBV10-1	-	TRBJ1-5	once	CASSDSEDSSFKQPQHF	TGCGCCAGCAGTGACTCGGAGGACAGTTCCTTCAAGCAGCCCCAGCATTTT
TRBV15	TRBD1	TRBJ1-1	-	CATSREYRDRANTEAFF	TGTGCCACCAGCAGAGAATACAGGGACAGGGCGAACACTGAAGCTTTCTTT
TRBV15	-	TRBJ2-7	-	CATSGRRERSYEQYF	TGTGCCACCAGCGGACGCCGGGAACGGAGCTACGAGCAGTACTTC
TRBV4-3	-	TRBJ2-7	once	CASSQSLRRGRYEQYF	TGCGCCAGCAGCCAGTCTTTACGGCGAGGCCGCTACGAGCAGTACTTC
TRBV12-5	TRBD1	TRBJ2-2	-	CASGPGQGPNTGELFF	TGTGCTAGTGGCCCAGGACAGGGACCGAACACCGGGGAGCTGTTTTTT
TRBV28	-	TRBJ1-5	-	CASSLSTGTPFNQPQHF	TGTGCCAGCAGTCTATCCACAGGTACCCCGTTCAATCAGCCCCAGCATTTT
TRBV7-3	-	TRBJ1-6	once	CASSLVEGHRGSLHF	TGTGCCAGCAGCTTAGTAGAGGGGCACCGGGGTTCCCTCCACTTT
TRBV20-1	-	TRBJ1-4	-	CSATESEKLFF	TGCAGTGCTACAGAGAGTGAAAAACTGTTTTTT
TRBV4-1	TRBD2	TRBJ2-7	-	CASSQDPRTRALYEQYF	TGCGCCAGCAGCCAAGATCCTCGGACTAGAGCCCTCTACGAGCAGTACTTC
TRBV7-2	TRBD2	TRBJ2-5	-	CASSLFRGVQETQYF	TGTGCCAGCAGCTTATTTCGGGGGGTCCAAGAGACCCAGTACTTC
TRBV7-3	TRBD2	TRBJ2-7	-	CASSVLGRGVQYF	TGTGCCAGCAGCGTACTGGGCCGGGGGGTGCAGTACTTC
TRBV5-1	-	TRBJ1-1	-	CASSLDRIHTEAFF	TGCGCCAGCAGCTTGGACAGGATACACACTGAAGCTTTCTTT
TRBV13	TRBD2	TRBJ2-3	once	CASSLSGGTTDTQYF	TGTGCCAGCAGCCTCAGCGGGGGGACCACAGATACGCAGTATTTT
TRBV19	-	TRBJ1-3	once	CASRPPGNTIYF	TGTGCCAGTAGACCCCCTGGAAACACCATATATTTT
TRBV14	TRBD1	TRBJ1-1	few	CASSHLGQGRTEAFF	TGTGCCAGCAGCCACCTTGGACAGGGTCGGACTGAAGCTTTCTTT
TRBV5-4	-	TRBJ2-7	-	CASSHQDYEQYF	TGTGCCAGCAGCCACCAAGACTACGAGCAGTACTTC
TRBV7-9	-	TRBJ1-1	once	CASSWGMNTEAFF	TGTGCCAGCAGCTGGGGGATGAACACTGAAGCTTTCTTT
TRBV4-1	TRBD1	TRBJ1-2	-	CASSHYDRAGGYTF	TGCGCCAGCAGTCACTATGACAGGGCTGGTGGCTACACCTTC
TRBV4-2	-	TRBJ2-2	once	CASSLVEGLNTGELFF	TGTGCCAGCAGCTTGGTGGAGGGCCTGAACACCGGGGAGCTGTTTTTT
TRBV7-2	-	TRBJ1-1	-	CASSATSNTEAFF	TGTGCCAGCAGCGCGACATCGAACACTGAAGCTTTCTTT
TRBV4-2	-	TRBJ2-3	-	CASSQGPGTSSTDTQYF	TGTGCCAGCAGCCAAGGCCCCGGGACTTCTAGCACAGATACGCAGTATTTT
TRBV7-9	-	TRBJ1-1	-	CASSLDPKGTEAFF	TGTGCCAGCAGCTTAGACCCAAAAGGGACTGAAGCTTTCTTT
TRBV30	-	TRBJ1-1	-	CAWSPGNTEAFF	TGTGCCTGGAGTCCGGGGAACACTGAAGCTTTCTTT
TRBV6-5	TRBD1	TRBJ1-2	-	CASSRGTEYGYTF	TGTGCCAGCAGTAGAGGGACAGAGTATGGCTACACCTTC
TRBV18	TRBD1	TRBJ1-1	-	CASSPTQGAYTEAFF	TGTGCCAGCTCACCAACCCAGGGGGCATACACTGAAGCTTTCTTT
TRBV12-5	-	TRBJ1-1	-	CASGWIGGTEAFF	TGTGCTAGTGGTTGGATAGGCGGAACTGAAGCTTTCTTT
TRBV18	-	TRBJ1-1	-	CASSPRQGRMNTEAFF	TGTGCCAGCTCACCACGCCAGGGGCGCATGAACACTGAAGCTTTCTTT
TRBV11-2	TRBD1	TRBJ2-7	-	CASSSRQGDDYEQYF	TGTGCCAGCAGCTCCCGACAGGGGGACGACTACGAGCAGTACTTC
TRBV29-1	TRBD1	TRBJ1-4	-	CSAQRGTGGEKLFF	TGCAGCGCCCAAAGAGGGACAGGGGGGGAAAAACTGTTTTTT
TRBV7-2	TRBD2	TRBJ2-7	-	CASSRLAGGLYEQYF	TGTGCCAGCAGCCGGCTAGCGGGAGGGCTATACGAGCAGTACTTC
TRBV19	TRBD1	TRBJ2-7	-	CASTRGGQGNHEQYF	TGTGCCAGTACCCGAGGGGGACAGGGGAACCACGAGCAGTACTTC
TRBV6-1	TRBD1	TRBJ1-2	-	CASSHRGIGGYTF	TGTGCCAGCAGTCACAGGGGGATTGGTGGCTACACCTTC